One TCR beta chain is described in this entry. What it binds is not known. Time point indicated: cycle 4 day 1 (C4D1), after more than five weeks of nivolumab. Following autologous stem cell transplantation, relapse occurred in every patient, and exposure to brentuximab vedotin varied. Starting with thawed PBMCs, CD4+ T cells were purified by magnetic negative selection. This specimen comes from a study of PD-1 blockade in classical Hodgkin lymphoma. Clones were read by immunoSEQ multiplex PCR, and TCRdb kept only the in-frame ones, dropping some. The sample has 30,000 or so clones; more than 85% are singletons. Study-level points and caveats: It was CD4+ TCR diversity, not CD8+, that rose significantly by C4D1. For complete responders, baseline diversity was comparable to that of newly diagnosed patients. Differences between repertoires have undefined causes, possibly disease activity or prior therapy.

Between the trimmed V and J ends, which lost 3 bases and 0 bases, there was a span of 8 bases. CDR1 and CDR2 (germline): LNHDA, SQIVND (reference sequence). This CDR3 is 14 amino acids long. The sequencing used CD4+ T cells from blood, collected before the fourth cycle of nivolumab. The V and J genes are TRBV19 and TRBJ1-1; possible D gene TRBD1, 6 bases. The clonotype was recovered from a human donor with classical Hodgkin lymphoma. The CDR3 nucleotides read TGTGCCAGTAGTATTAGGGGGTTGAACACTGAAGCTTTCTTT. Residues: CASSIRGLNTEAFF.